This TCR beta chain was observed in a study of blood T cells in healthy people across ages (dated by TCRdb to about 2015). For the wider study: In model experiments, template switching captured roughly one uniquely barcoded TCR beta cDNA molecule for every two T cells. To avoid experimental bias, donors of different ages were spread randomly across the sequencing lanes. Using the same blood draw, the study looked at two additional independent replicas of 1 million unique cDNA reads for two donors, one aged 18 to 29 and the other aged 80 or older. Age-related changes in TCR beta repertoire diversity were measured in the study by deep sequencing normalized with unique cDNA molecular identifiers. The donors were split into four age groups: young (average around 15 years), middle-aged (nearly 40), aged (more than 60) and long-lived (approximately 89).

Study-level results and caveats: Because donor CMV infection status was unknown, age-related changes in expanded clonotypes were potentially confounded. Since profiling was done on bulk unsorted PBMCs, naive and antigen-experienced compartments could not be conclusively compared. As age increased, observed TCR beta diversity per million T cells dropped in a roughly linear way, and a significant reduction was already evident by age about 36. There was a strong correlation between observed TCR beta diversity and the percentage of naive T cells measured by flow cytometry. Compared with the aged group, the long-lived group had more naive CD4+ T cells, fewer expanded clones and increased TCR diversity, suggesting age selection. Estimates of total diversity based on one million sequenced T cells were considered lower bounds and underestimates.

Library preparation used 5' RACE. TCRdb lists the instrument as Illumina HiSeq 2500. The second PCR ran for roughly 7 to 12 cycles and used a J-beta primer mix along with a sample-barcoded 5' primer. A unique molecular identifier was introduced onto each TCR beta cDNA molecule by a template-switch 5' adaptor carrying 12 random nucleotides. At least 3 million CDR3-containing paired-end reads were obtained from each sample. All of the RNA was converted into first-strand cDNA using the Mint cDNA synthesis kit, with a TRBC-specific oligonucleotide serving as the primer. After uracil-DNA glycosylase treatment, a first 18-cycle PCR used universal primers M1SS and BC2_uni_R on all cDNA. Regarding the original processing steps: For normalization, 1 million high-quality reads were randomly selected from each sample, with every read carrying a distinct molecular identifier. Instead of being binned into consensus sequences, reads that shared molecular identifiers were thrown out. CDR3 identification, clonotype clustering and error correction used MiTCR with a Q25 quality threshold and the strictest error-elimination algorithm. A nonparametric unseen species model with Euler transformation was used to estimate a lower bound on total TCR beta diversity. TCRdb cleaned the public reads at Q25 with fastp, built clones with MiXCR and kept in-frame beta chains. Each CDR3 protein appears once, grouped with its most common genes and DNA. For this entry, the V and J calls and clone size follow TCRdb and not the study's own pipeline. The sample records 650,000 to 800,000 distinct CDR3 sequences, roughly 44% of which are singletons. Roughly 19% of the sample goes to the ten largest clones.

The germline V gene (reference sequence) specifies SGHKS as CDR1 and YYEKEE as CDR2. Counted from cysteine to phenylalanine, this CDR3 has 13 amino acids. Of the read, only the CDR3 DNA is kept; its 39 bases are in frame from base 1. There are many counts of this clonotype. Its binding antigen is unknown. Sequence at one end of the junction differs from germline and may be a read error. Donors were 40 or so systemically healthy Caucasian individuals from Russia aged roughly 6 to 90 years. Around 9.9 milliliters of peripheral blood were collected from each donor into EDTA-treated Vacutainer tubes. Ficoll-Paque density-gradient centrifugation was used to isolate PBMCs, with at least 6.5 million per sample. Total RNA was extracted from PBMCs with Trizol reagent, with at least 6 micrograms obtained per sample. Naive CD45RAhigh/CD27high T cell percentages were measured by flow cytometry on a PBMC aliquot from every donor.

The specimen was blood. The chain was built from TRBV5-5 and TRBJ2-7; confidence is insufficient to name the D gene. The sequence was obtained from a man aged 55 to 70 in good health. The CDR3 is CASSSPSSHEQYF. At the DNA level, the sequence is TGTGCCAGCAGCTCCCCCTCCTCCCACGAGCAGTACTTC.